This record concerns one T cell receptor (beta chain) sequence. Its antigen is still unknown. Only in-frame clones appear in the TCRdb table, and some are missing; sequencing was by immunoSEQ multiplex PCR. This table holds 100,000 or so clones, approximately 86% found once. Per the germline V gene, CDR1 is SGDLS and CDR2 is YYNGEE. CDR3 length: 17 residues. J was trimmed by 3 bases and V by 4 bases; bases with no gene match: 11. The data belong to a study of T cell responses to AZD1222 COVID-19 vaccine. Whole-study context: Second-dose recipients at about 4 or about 12 weeks were treated as one pooled group.

Study-wide findings and caveats: Spike-specific TCR breadth and depth rose after two AZD1222 doses.

The receptor was derived from an adult in good health. The sample here was peripheral blood, taken on day 0 of AZD1222 vaccination. The chain carries TRBV9 and TRBJ1-3; 9 nucleotides match TRBD1. CDR3 sequence (DNA): TGTGCCAGCAGCCCCCGAGGGACAGGGATGAGTGGAAACACCATATATTTT. Its translation: CASSPRGTGMSGNTIYF. The full variable domain, with the rest looked up from reference TRBV9 and TRBJ1-3, is DSGVTQTPKHLITATGQRVTLRCSPRSGDLSVYWYQQSLDQGLQFLIQYYNGEERAKGNILERFSAQQFPDLHSELNLSSLELGDSALYFCASSPRGTGMSGNTIYFGEGSWLTVV.